This passage covers 7 T cell receptor beta chains from one sample sequenced in a study of blood T cell repertoires in COVID-19. Repertoires were generated with immunoSEQ multiplex PCR, while TCRdb's copy carries only in-frame clones and drops some. The sample gives about 200,000 clones, around 84% of which show up once; about 4.1% is in the top ten. Input material: peripheral blood. The source is a man aged 50 or older with acute or convalescent COVID-19.

The chain is built from TRBV18 and TRBJ2-7, with unresolved D. The germline V gene has CDR1 KGHSH and CDR2 LQKENI. This CDR3 is built from 12 residues. The V and J ends lost 6 bases and 5 bases respectively, with 11 bases between them. CDR3 sequence reads: CASSVEVDEQYF. The CDR3 coding sequence is TGTGCCAGCTCCGTCGAGGTAGACGAGCAGTACTTC.

The rearrangement uses TRBV7-9 and TRBJ1-2; no clear D. Germline values: CDR1 SEHNR, CDR2 FQNEAQ (reference sequence). This CDR3 has 12 residues. Trimming cost V 1 base and J 4 bases, with 4 bases left between them. The DNA for the CDR3 is TGTGCCAGCAGCTTAGACACCTATGGCTACACCTTC. This encodes CASSLDTYGYTF.

The DNA for the CDR3 is TGTGCCAGCAGTCCGGGACTAAGTAATGAAAAACTGTTTTTT. It encodes CASSPGLSNEKLFF. The rearrangement uses TRBV2 and TRBJ1-4, with a possible D match to TRBD1 (5 bases). This CDR3 has 14 residues. V lost 5 bases and J 4 bases, leaving 11 bases between the germline ends. Germline V gene sequence: CDR1 SNHLY, CDR2 FYNNEI.

V gene TRBV10-3 combines with J gene TRBJ2-3; D gene ambiguous. The length of the CDR3 is 14 residues. The V end was cut by 0 bases, the J end by 0 bases, with 4 bases between. In germline, CDR1 is ENHRY, CDR2 SYGVKD. The CDR3 here is CAISESTSTDTQYF. For the CDR3, the DNA is TGTGCCATCAGTGAGTCTACTAGCACAGATACGCAGTATTTT.

This clone was picked up a small number of times. The J gene is TRBJ1-6, the V gene TRBV27, with D unclear. V was clipped by 9 bases and J by 3 bases, with 15 bases between them. The CDR3 covers 15 residues. Per germline, CDR1 MNHEY and CDR2 SMNVEV (reference sequence). CDR3 loop: CARVPRLSYNSPLHF. The DNA for the CDR3 is TGTGCCAGAGTACCCCGCCTGAGCTATAATTCACCCCTCCACTTT.

The V call is TRBV18, the J call TRBJ1-2; D remains unclear. Germline CDR1 reads KGHSH; CDR2 reads LQKENI. The ends were cut back, 3 bases at V and 7 bases at J, with 12 bases in the middle. The CDR3 is made up of 13 amino acids. CDR3 nucleotide sequence: TGTGCCAGCTCACCGGACGGGGAGTTTGGCTACACCTTC. Protein product: CASSPDGEFGYTF. Drawing the rest from reference TRBV18 and TRBJ1-2, the complete variable domain is NAGVMQNPRHLVRRRGQEARLRCSPMKGHSHVYWYRQLPEEGLKFMVYLQKENIIDESGMPKERFSAEFPKEGPSILRIQQVVRGDSAAYFCASSPDGEFGYTFGSGTRLTVV.

V usage is TRBV18 and J usage is TRBJ2-7; 9 nucleotides match TRBD1. The germline V gene encodes CDR1 KGHSH and CDR2 LQKENI. This CDR3 region has 18 residues. J gave up 5 bases and V 4 bases, and 18 bases lay outside the gene matches. Here the CDR3 reads CASSLLNIPGQGSHEQYF. The CDR3 region has the DNA TGTGCCAGCTCACTACTCAACATTCCGGGACAGGGAAGTCACGAGCAGTACTTC. Supplemented by reference TRBV18 and TRBJ2-7, the full variable domain reads NAGVMQNPRHLVRRRGQEARLRCSPMKGHSHVYWYRQLPEEGLKFMVYLQKENIIDESGMPKERFSAEFPKEGPSILRIQQVVRGDSAAYFCASSLLNIPGQGSHEQYFGPGTRLTVT.